Each of the 5 T cell receptor beta chains below was sequenced from the same sample in a study of human versus mouse CDR3 diversity and MHC coevolution. The assay was immunoSEQ multiplex PCR, and TCRdb's table has in-frame clones only and misses some. The sample lists about 81,000 clones, roughly 93% occurring once. Specimen: naive CD4+ T cells from blood. Noted subset: CD45RO-negative CD62L-positive naive CD4 T cells. The receptors originated from a person aged 25 to 69 in good health.

V usage is TRBV28 and J usage is TRBJ2-2, with a tentative D call TRBD2 (6 bases). From germline, CDR1 is MDHEN and CDR2 SYDVKM. The CDR3 extends over 16 amino acids. The V end lost 2 bases, the J end lost 0 bases, and 10 bases lay between the germline ends. For the CDR3, the DNA is TGTGCCAGCAGTTTACCAGGACTACCGAACACCGGGGAGCTGTTTTTT. Amino acid sequence: CASSLPGLPNTGELFF. Using reference TRBV28 and TRBJ2-2 for the parts outside the CDR3, the full variable domain is DVKVTQSSRYLVKRTGEKVFLECVQDMDHENMFWYRQDPGLGLRLIYFSYDVKMKEKGDIPEGYSVSREKKERFSLILESASTNQTSMYLCASSLPGLPNTGELFFGEGSRLTVL.

This chain uses TRBV6-5 with TRBJ1-5, with D unresolved. Germline assignment: CDR1 MNHEY and CDR2 SVGAGI. Trimming took off 7 bases at V and 4 bases at J, with 8 bases between the two ends. CDR3 size: 12 residues. DNA for the CDR3: TGTGCCAGCAAGTCGGGGAATCAGCCCCAGCATTTT. Its translation: CASKSGNQPQHF.

The chain couples TRBV6-1 to TRBJ2-2, with TRBD1 matching 9 bases. Germline CDR1 MNHNS, CDR2 SASEGT. The CDR3 length is 14 residues. V lost 7 bases, J lost 6 bases, and 6 bases stayed unmatched. The DNA of the CDR3 is TGTGCCAGCAAGGGGACAGGGTTATCCGGGGAGCTGTTTTTT. Residues: CASKGTGLSGELFF.

The rearrangement uses TRBV2 and TRBJ2-1; D may be TRBD2 (5 bases). Germline-derived CDR1 and CDR2 are SNHLY and FYNNEI. The V end lost 3 bases, the J end lost 8 bases, and 14 bases lay between the germline ends. The CDR3 sequence is 14 residues long. The CDR3 bases are TGTGCCAGCAGTGAGGAGGCGGAGAGTTATGAGCAGTTCTTC. Protein sequence: CASSEEAESYEQFF.

The chain has TRBV7-2 and TRBJ2-3; a weak D match, TRBD1 (5 bases). This CDR3 is built from 14 residues. CDR1 is SGHTA, CDR2 FQGNSA, per germline. The ends were cut back, 5 bases at V and 4 bases at J, with 13 bases in the middle. The CDR3 here is CASSPRRAADTQYF. In nucleotides, the CDR3 is TGTGCCAGCAGCCCACGCAGGGCAGCAGATACGCAGTATTTT.